This T cell receptor (beta chain) is drawn from a study of early T cells in non-severe SARS-CoV-2 infection. Study background: The authors sequenced bulk RNA from unsorted whole blood, leaving chains unpaired. Study-wide findings and caveats: Using VDJdb, the matching emphasized anti-spike CD8 responses while missing private and CD4 specificities.

This CDR3 has 14 amino acids. Germline values: CDR1 SGHAT, CDR2 FQNNGV. Deletions cut 4 bases from V and 2 bases from J, with 12 bases between. For this clonotype: Antigen: not known.

The TCR library protocol was used to attach unique molecular identifiers. These identifiers were attached to individual cDNA molecules. TCRdb re-called the 5' RACE reads with MiXCR, one entry per CDR3 protein. Here the sample spans some 51,000 distinct CDR3 sequences, about 15% being singletons. This sample comprised whole blood, obtained at baseline. The source of this sequence is an adult who was a healthcare worker with PCR-confirmed SARS-CoV-2 infection or an uninfected control (not recorded which). V usage is TRBV11-2 and J usage is TRBJ2-7, with D tentatively TRBD1 (5 bases). This chain's CDR3 is CASSSQGRTYEQYF. In nucleotides, the CDR3 is TGTGCCAGCAGCTCCCAGGGCAGGACCTACGAGCAGTACTTC.